This record covers a single T cell receptor (beta chain). The data are from a study of blood T cell repertoires in COVID-19. Overall study context: Spain, Italy and the United States supplied samples that represented acute and convalescent COVID-19. PBMCs, B-cell-depleted T cells, or T cells were the source of the cDNA or gDNA that made up the material.

How the authors handled the data: Cell counts per sample came from amplifying reference gene primers. Method: immunoSEQ multiplex PCR; TCRdb's copy keeps in-frame clones and lacks some. The V and J calls and the clone size are those of that table, but D and trimming were determined from the DNA. Seen here are 250,000 to 350,000 clones, roughly 80% observed once, and the top ten hold around 4%. Trimming stripped 2 bases from V and 8 bases from J, with 14 bases between. The CDR3 is made up of 14 amino acids. CDR1 is SGDLS and CDR2 is YYNGEE in the germline V gene. This clonotype was sampled from a woman aged 45-59 years with active or convalescent COVID-19. The chain is built from TRBV9 and TRBJ2-1; D gene ambiguous. The sequenced sample consisted of peripheral blood. Here the CDR3 DNA reads TGTGCCAGCAGCGTGGGCCTCACGGAATATGAGCAGTTCTTC. Encoded protein: CASSVGLTEYEQFF.